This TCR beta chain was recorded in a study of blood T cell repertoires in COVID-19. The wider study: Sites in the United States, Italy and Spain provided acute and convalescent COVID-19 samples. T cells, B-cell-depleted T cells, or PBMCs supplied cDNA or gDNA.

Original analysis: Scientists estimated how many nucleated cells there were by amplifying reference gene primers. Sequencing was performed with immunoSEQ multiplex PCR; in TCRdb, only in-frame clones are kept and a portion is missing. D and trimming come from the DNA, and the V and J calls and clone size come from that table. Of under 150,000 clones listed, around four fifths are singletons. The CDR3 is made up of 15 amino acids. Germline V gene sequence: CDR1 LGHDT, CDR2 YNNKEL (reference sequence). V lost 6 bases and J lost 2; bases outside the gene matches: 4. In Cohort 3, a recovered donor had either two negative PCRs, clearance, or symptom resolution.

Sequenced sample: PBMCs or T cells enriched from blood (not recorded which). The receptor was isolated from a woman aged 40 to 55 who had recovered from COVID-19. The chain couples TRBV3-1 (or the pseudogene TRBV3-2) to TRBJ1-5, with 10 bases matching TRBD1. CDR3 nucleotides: TGTGCCAGCAGTCGACAGGGGGCAGGCAATCAGCCCCAGCATTTT. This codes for CASSRQGAGNQPQHF.